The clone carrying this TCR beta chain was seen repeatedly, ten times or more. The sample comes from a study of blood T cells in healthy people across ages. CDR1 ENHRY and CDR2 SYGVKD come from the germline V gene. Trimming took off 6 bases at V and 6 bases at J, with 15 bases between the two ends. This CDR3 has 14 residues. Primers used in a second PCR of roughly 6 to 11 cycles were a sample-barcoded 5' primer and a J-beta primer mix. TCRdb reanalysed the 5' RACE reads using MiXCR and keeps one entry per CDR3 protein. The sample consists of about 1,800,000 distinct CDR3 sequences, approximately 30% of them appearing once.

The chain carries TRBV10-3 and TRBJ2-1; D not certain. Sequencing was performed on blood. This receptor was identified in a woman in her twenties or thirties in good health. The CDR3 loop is CAIRFGQRSNEQFF. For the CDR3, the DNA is TGTGCCATCAGATTCGGGCAGCGCTCCAATGAGCAGTTCTTC.